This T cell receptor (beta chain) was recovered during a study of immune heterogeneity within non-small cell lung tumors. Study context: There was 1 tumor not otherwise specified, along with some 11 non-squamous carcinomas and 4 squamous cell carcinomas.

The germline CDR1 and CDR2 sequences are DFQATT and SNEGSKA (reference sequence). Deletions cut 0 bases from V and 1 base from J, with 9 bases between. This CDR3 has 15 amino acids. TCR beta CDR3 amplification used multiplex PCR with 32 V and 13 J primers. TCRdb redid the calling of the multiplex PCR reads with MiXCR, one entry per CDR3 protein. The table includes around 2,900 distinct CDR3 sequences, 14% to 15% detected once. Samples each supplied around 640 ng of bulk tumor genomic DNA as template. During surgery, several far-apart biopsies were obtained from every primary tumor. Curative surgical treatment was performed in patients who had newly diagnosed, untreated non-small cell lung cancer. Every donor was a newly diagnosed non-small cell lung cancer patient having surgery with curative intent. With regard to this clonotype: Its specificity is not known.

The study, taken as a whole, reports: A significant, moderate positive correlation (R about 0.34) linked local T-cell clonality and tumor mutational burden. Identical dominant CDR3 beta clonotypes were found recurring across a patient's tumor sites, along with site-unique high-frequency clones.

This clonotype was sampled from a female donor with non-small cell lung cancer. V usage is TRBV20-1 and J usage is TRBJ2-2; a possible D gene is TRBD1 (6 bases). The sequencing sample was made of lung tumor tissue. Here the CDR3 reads CSARDMDRNTGELFF. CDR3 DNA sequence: TGCAGTGCTAGAGATATGGACAGGAACACCGGGGAGCTGTTTTTT.